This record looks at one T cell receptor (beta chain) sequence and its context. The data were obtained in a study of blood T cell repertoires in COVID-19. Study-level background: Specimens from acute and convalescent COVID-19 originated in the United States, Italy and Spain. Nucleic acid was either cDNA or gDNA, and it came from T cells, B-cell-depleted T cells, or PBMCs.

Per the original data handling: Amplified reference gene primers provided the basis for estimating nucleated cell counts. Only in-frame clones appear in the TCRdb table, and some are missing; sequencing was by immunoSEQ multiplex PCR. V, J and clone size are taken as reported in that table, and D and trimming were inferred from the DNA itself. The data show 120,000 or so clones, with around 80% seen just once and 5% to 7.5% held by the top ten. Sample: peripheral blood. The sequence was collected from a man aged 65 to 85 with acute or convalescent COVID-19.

The CDR3 DNA reads TGTGCCCCCTCGGGTCGTTGCTACGAGCAGTACTTC. Translation gives CAPSGRCYEQYF. The V and J genes are TRBV18 and TRBJ2-7; no clear D gene. Trimming removed 11 bases at V and 3 bases at J, with 14 bases between. Germline V CDR1 and CDR2: KGHSH, LQKENI. The CDR3 loop spans 12 amino acids.